This T cell receptor (beta chain) stems from a study of blood T cell repertoires in COVID-19. Background on the study: Researchers got acute and convalescent COVID-19 samples from the United States, Italy and Spain. Nucleic acid was either cDNA or gDNA, and it came from T cells, B-cell-depleted T cells, or PBMCs.

Some clones are missing from TCRdb's copy, which holds only in-frame ones; the method was immunoSEQ multiplex PCR. The data contain 170,000 or so clones, approximately 80% of them singletons. The J segment lost 2 bases and the V segment lost 0 bases, leaving 10 bases of the junction unmatched. The germline V gene has CDR1 MGHRA and CDR2 YSYEKL. There are 18 residues in the CDR3. Sequencing input: peripheral blood. The V and J genes are TRBV4-1 and TRBJ2-3; 8 bases are a match to TRBD2. The source is a human donor in a cohort sampled during active COVID-19. CDR3 protein: CASSQDRELAVNTDTQYF. In DNA, the CDR3 is TGCGCCAGCAGCCAAGATCGGGAACTAGCGGTTAACACAGATACGCAGTATTTT.